Sequencing of this T cell receptor (beta chain) was carried out in a study of untreated major depressive disorder. Only in-frame clones appear in the TCRdb table, and some are missing; sequencing was by immunoSEQ multiplex PCR. The sample includes just over 20,000 clones, 80% to 90% of them seen just once. Germline loops: CDR1 MDHEN, CDR2 SYDVKM. Trimming left V 6 bases short and J 2 bases short, with 19 bases between. The CDR3 is 16 residues long. Points on this clone: Its antigen is undetermined.

Enrichment usually gave 85% to 95% pure CD4+ T cells. Study results and caveats: Compared with controls, depressed patients showed more TRBV05-01 (Vbeta 5.1) usage in CD4+ T cells.

The source material was CD4+ T cells from PBMCs. This chain connects TRBV28 to TRBJ1-2; tentatively, D is TRBD1 (6 bases). This sequence originates from a woman aged 30 to 39 in good health. As DNA, the CDR3 is TGTGCCAGCAGCGTTCTCTTAGGACAGCAGAACTATGGCTACACCTTC. Protein product: CASSVLLGQQNYGYTF.